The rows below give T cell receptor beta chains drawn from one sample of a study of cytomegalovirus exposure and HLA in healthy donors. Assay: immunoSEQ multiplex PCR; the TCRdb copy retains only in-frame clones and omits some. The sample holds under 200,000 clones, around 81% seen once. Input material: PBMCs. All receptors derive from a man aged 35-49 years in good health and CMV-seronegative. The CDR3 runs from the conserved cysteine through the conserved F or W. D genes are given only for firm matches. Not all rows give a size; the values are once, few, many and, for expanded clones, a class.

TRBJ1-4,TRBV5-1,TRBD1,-,CASSLITGANEKLFF,TGCGCCAGCAGCTTGATTACAGGGGCGAATGAAAAACTGTTTTTT
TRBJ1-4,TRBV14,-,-,CASSRGGALEKLFF,TGTGCCAGCAGCCGTGGGGGCGCCCTGGAAAAACTGTTTTTT
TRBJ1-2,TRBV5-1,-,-,CASSYDTYYGYTF,TGCGCCAGCAGCTACGACACTTACTATGGCTACACCTTC
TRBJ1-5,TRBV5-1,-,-,CASSLEGVSNQPQHF,TGCGCCAGCAGCTTGGAAGGGGTGAGCAATCAGCCCCAGCATTTT
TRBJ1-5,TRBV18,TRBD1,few,CASSTTGGGQPQHF,TGTGCCAGCTCCACGACAGGGGGCGGTCAGCCCCAGCATTTT
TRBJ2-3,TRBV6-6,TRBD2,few,CASSFRTSNPDTQYF,TGTGCCAGCAGTTTCAGGACTAGCAACCCAGATACGCAGTATTTT
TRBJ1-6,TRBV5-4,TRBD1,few,CASSLGLGTGGSPLHF,TGTGCCAGCAGCTTGGGGCTTGGGACAGGGGGATCACCCCTCCACTTT
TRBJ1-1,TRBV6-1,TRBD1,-,CASSNRGPNTEAFF,TGTGCCAGCAGTAACAGGGGTCCGAACACTGAAGCTTTCTTT
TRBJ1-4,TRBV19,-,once,CASSIGTDSFKKLFF,TGTGCCAGTAGTATAGGTACGGACAGTTTCAAAAAACTGTTTTTT
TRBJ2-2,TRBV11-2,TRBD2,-,CASSPGLAGVSGELFF,TGTGCCAGCAGCCCGGGACTAGCGGGAGTATCCGGGGAGCTGTTTTTT
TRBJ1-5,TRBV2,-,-,CASSGDTFYSNRPQHF,TGTGCCAGCAGTGGGGACACTTTCTATAGCAATCGGCCCCAGCATTTT
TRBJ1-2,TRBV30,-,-,CAWSEYRNNYGYTF,TGTGCCTGGAGTGAGTACAGAAATAACTATGGCTACACCTTC
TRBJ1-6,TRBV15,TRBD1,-,CATSGLPGQGKSPLHF,TGTGCCACCAGCGGTTTACCGGGACAGGGAAAATCACCCCTCCACTTT
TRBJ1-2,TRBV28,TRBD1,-,CASRDRGHGYTF,TGTGCCAGCAGGGACAGGGGGCACGGCTACACCTTC
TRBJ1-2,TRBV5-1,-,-,CASSLLSGDYGYTF,TGCGCCAGCAGCTTGCTTAGCGGGGACTATGGCTACACCTTC
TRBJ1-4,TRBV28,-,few,CASSLGGTNEKLFF,TGTGCCAGCAGTCTAGGGGGAACTAATGAAAAACTGTTTTTT
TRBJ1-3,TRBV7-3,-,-,CASSLDGSSGNTIYF,TGTGCCAGCAGCCTCGATGGGAGCTCTGGAAACACCATATATTTT
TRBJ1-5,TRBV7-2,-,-,CASSYDRPNQPQHF,TGTGCCAGCAGCTACGACAGACCAAATCAGCCCCAGCATTTT
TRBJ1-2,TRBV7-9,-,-,CSSSLTGPYGYTF,TGTTCCAGCAGCCTCACAGGCCCCTATGGCTACACCTTC
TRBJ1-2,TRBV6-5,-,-,CASALGGGGLYGYTF,TGTGCCAGCGCTCTGGGGGGAGGCGGACTGTATGGCTACACCTTC
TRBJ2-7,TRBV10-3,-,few,CAIRGEGETHEQYF,TGTGCCATCAGGGGGGAGGGGGAGACCCACGAGCAGTACTTC
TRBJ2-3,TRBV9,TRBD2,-,CASSGLAGIDTQYF,TGTGCCAGCAGCGGGCTAGCGGGAATAGATACGCAGTATTTT
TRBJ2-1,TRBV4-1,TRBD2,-,CASSHLLAGEGRNEQFF,TGCGCCAGCAGCCATCTACTAGCGGGAGAGGGTCGCAATGAGCAGTTCTTC
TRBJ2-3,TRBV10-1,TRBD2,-,CASSEASGDEGTQYF,TGCGCCAGCAGTGAGGCTAGCGGGGACGAAGGTACGCAGTATTTT
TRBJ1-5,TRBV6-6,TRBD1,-,CATGGESNQPQHF,TGTGCCACAGGGGGAGAAAGCAATCAGCCCCAGCATTTT
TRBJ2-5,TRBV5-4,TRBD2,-,CASSPGSSGRRETQYF,TGTGCCAGCAGCCCTGGTTCTAGCGGGAGAAGAGAGACCCAGTACTTC
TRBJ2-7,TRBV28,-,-,CASSNTPDFYEQYF,TGTGCCAGCAGTAATACCCCGGACTTCTACGAGCAGTACTTC
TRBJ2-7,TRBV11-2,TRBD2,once,CVSSSGLAGGYEQYF,TGTGTCAGCAGCTCGGGACTAGCGGGAGGATACGAGCAGTACTTC
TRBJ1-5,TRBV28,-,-,CASSAASQPQHF,TGTGCCAGCAGTGCGGCGTCTCAGCCCCAGCATTTT
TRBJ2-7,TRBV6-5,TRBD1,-,CASSYARTGNYEQYF,TGTGCCAGCAGTTATGCGAGGACAGGTAACTACGAGCAGTACTTC
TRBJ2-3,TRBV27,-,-,CASSWRGIGGPSTDTQYF,TGTGCCAGCAGTTGGAGGGGAATCGGGGGGCCTAGCACAGATACGCAGTATTTT
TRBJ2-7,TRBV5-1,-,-,CASSLGVGPGEQYF,TGCGCCAGCAGCTTGGGTGTCGGCCCGGGGGAGCAGTACTTC
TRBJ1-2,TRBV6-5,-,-,CASSYAPDYGYTF,TGTGCCAGCAGTTACGCGCCTGACTATGGCTACACCTTC
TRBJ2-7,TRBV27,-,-,CASSFWGRLSYEQYF,TGTGCCAGCAGTTTCTGGGGGAGGCTGTCCTACGAGCAGTACTTC
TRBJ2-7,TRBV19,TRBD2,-,CASSIWEGAYEQYF,TGTGCCAGTAGTATATGGGAGGGAGCCTACGAGCAGTACTTC
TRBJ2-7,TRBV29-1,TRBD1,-,CSVRAGAQGVEQYF,TGCAGCGTGAGGGCAGGGGCCCAGGGGGTCGAGCAGTACTTC
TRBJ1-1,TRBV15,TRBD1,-,CATSPRQGATNTEAFF,TGTGCCACCAGCCCCCGACAGGGGGCGACGAACACTGAAGCTTTCTTT
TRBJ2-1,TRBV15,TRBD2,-,CATSRESGMFNEQFF,TGTGCCACCAGCAGAGAAAGCGGGATGTTTAATGAGCAGTTCTTC
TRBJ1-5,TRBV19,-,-,CASITHRGKQHF,TGTGCCAGTATCACACACCGGGGGAAACAGCATTTT
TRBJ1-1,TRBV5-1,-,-,CASSFDGQNTEAFF,TGCGCCAGCAGCTTCGACGGACAGAACACTGAAGCTTTCTTT
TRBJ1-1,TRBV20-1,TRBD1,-,CSAKPGQEAFF,TGCAGTGCTAAACCGGGACAGGAAGCTTTCTTT
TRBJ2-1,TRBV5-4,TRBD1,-,CARTTGSYNEQFF,TGTGCCAGGACGACAGGGTCCTACAATGAGCAGTTCTTC
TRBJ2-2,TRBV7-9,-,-,CASSFREVGELFF,TGTGCCAGCAGCTTCAGGGAGGTCGGGGAGCTGTTTTTT
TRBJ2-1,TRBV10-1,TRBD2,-,CASSAGRLALASYNEQFF,TGCGCCAGCAGTGCAGGGAGACTAGCGCTTGCCTCCTACAATGAGCAGTTCTTC
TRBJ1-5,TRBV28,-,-,CASSGQGGNQPQHF,TGTGCCAGCAGCGGACAAGGCGGCAATCAGCCCCAGCATTTT
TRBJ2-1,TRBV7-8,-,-,CASSFLGGGGEQFF,TGTGCCAGCAGTTTTCTTGGGGGAGGGGGTGAGCAGTTCTTC
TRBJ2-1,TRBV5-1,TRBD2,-,CASSYSSGSLNEQFF,TGCGCCAGCAGTTATTCTAGCGGGAGCTTAAATGAGCAGTTCTTC
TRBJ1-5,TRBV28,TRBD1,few,CASSLRPGQGVQQPQHF,TGTGCCAGCAGTTTACGTCCGGGACAGGGAGTTCAGCAGCCCCAGCATTTT
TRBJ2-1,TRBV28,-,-,CASSPRGLYNEQFF,TGTGCCAGCAGTCCTCGGGGTCTTTACAATGAGCAGTTCTTC